The present entry profiles one TCR beta chain with its context. The data stem from a study of CD8 T cells in Susac syndrome. V lost 5 bases and J lost 7, with 15 bases in between. The CDR3 loop spans 14 amino acids. Germline V CDR1 and CDR2: LNHDA, SQIVND (reference sequence). The RNA input was about 0.5 to 1 ug, and it was reverse transcribed with random hexamers. Multiplex PCR with immunoSEQ amplified the TCR beta CDR3 across 54 Vbeta and 13 Jbeta. TCRdb fed the immunoSEQ multiplex PCR reads into MiXCR, producing one record per CDR3 protein. The data contain some 170,000 distinct CDR3 sequences, about 93% of them singletons. TEMRA cells were FACS-enriched, and CD8+ and CD4+ T cells were isolated negatively.

The sequence derives from a human donor with Susac syndrome. V is TRBV19 and J is TRBJ1-5, with D perhaps matching TRBD1 (6 bases). The sample was CD4+ T cells from PBMCs. CDR3 region: CASSSNRVLQPQHF. The CDR3 DNA reads as TGTGCCAGTAGTTCCAACAGGGTGTTACAGCCCCAGCATTTT.